Below are 19 T cell receptor beta chains sequenced from a single sample in a study of CD8+ T cells in alopecia areata. TCR sequencing used cDNA made by reverse transcription of extracted RNA. The table came from immunoSEQ multiplex PCR; TCRdb's copy has only in-frame clones and leaves some out. The table includes some 180,000 clones, over 55% detected once. The sequencing here drew on CD4+ T cells sorted from blood, taken at week 0. Source of these receptors: a human donor with alopecia areata.

This clone was seen a few times. The gene calls are TRBV9 and TRBJ2-3; 8 bases are a match to TRBD2. This CDR3 is built from 17 residues. Germline V CDR1 and CDR2: SGDLS, YYNGEE. The junction had 7 bases not matched to a gene; V was cut back by 0 bases and J by 1 base. The CDR3 reads CASSVGASGPRTDTQYF. The DNA for the CDR3 is TGTGCCAGCAGCGTAGGGGCTAGCGGGCCCCGCACAGATACGCAGTATTTT.

This clone was detected once. The CDR3 DNA sequence: TGTGCCATAGGGAGGTTGTATTTT. Translating gives CAIGRLYF. This chain uses TRBV30 with TRBJ2-3; D might be TRBD2 (6 bases). Germline assignment: CDR1 GTSNPN and CDR2 SVGIG (reference sequence). The CDR3 length is 8 residues. The ends were cut back, 8 bases at V and 14 bases at J, with 11 bases in the middle.

V is TRBV29-1 and J is TRBJ2-7; D call uncertain. V lost 4 bases to trimming and J lost 0 bases, with 10 bases between them. The CDR3 is made up of 13 amino acids. Germline V CDR1 and CDR2: SQVTM, ANQGSEA. Here the CDR3 reads CSVGSADSYEQYF. The CDR3 bases are TGCAGCGTTGGGTCGGCAGACTCCTACGAGCAGTACTTC.

This clone was counted a few times. This chain links TRBV7-2 with TRBJ2-5; D uncertain. The CDR3 runs 13 residues. Looked up from germline, CDR1 is SGHTA and CDR2 is FQGNSA. Trimming pared 5 bases from V and 5 bases from J, leaving 12 bases between. This CDR3 is CASSAGFRETQYF. CDR3 in DNA: TGTGCCAGCAGCGCCGGGTTCCGGGAGACCCAGTACTTC.

The V and J genes are TRBV6-5 and TRBJ1-2, with 7 bases identical to TRBD1. The CDR3 totals 14 residues. After removal of 4 bases from V and 5 bases from J, the junction contained 7 bases not matched to a gene. Germline V gene data show CDR1 as MNHEY and CDR2 as SVGAGI. The CDR3 reads CASSSDRVVYGYTF. CDR3 in DNA: TGTGCCAGCAGTTCTGACAGGGTGGTATATGGCTACACCTTC.

The J gene is TRBJ2-2, the V gene TRBV9; 9 positions agree with TRBD1. The CDR3 contains 16 residues. Germline V gene lookup returns CDR1 SGDLS and CDR2 YYNGEE. Losses at the gene ends were 0 bases for V and 7 bases for J; bases not matched to a gene: 7. This CDR3 is CASSVAGTGFGGELFF. CDR3 in DNA: TGTGCCAGCAGCGTAGCCGGGACAGGGTTTGGCGGGGAGCTGTTTTTT.

V usage is TRBV15 and J usage is TRBJ1-6; 7 nucleotides agree with TRBD1. J lost 10 bases, V lost 5 bases, and 5 bases had no gene match. The CDR3 runs to 13 residues. Germline lookup yields CDR1 LNHNV and CDR2 YYDKDF (reference sequence). CDR3 sequence: CATSRSDRSPLHF. CDR3 in DNA: TGTGCCACCAGCCGATCGGACAGGTCACCCCTCCACTTT.

The V call is TRBV6-5, the J call TRBJ1-5; D is undetermined. Germline V gene data show CDR1 as MNHEY and CDR2 as SVGAGI. V dropped 6 bases and J dropped 0 bases, with 6 bases sitting between them. This CDR3 is 13 amino acids long. The CDR3 here is CASSGYSNQPQHF. In nucleotides, the CDR3 is TGTGCCAGCAGCGGTTATAGCAATCAGCCCCAGCATTTT.

The J gene is TRBJ2-5, the V gene TRBV5-1, with D possibly matching TRBD2 (7 bases). CDR1 is SGHRS and CDR2 is YFSETQ in the germline V gene. This CDR3 is built from 15 residues. The ends were cut back, 4 bases at V and 1 base at J, with 14 bases in the middle. CDR3 in amino acids: CASSLRGLRQETQYF. CDR3 bases: TGCGCCAGCAGCCTGCGGGGGCTACGCCAAGAGACCCAGTACTTC. Combining the CDR3 with reference TRBV5-1 and TRBJ2-5 gives the whole variable domain KAGVTQTPRYLIKTRGQQVTLSCSPISGHRSVSWYQQTPGQGLQFLFEYFSETQRNKGNFPGRFSGRQFSNSRSEMNVSTLELGDSALYLCASSLRGLRQETQYFGPGTRLLVL.

This sequence joins TRBV9 and TRBJ1-1; 9 bases agree with TRBD1. CDR1 and CDR2 (germline): SGDLS, YYNGEE. This CDR3 is 14 amino acids long. J lost 5 bases, V lost 0 bases, and 2 bases had no gene match. Here the CDR3 DNA reads TGTGCCAGCAGCGTAGCACAGGGGGCAACTGAAGCTTTCTTT. Translated: CASSVAQGATEAFF.

This clone was found a few times. The chain couples TRBV7-2 to TRBJ2-3; 10 bases are a match to TRBD2. The CDR3 is 15 residues long. V lost 5 bases to trimming and J lost 7 bases; unmatched junction nucleotides: 9. Germline assignment: CDR1 SGHTA and CDR2 FQGNSA. The CDR3 DNA reads TGTGCCAGCAGCGACCAATCTAGCGGGGGAAATACGCAGTATTTT. Its translation: CASSDQSSGGNTQYF.

This clone was observed a few times. CDR3 coding DNA: TGTGCCAGCAGCGAATTAGGGCTAGCGGGGGACGAGCAGTACTTC. Its translation is CASSELGLAGDEQYF. The J gene is TRBJ2-7, the V gene TRBV7-7, with 10 bases that match TRBD2. CDR1 is SSHAT and CDR2 is FNYEAQ in the germline V gene (reference sequence). CDR3 length equals 15 residues. V lost 5 bases, J lost 5 bases, and 9 bases stayed unmatched.

The chain is built from TRBV30 and TRBJ2-3, with 14 bases aligning to TRBD2. The CDR3 covers 16 residues. Trimming cost V 3 bases and J 5 bases; bases outside gene matches: 7. In germline, CDR1 is GTSNPN, CDR2 SVGIG (reference sequence). Here the CDR3 DNA reads TGTGCCTGGAGCCTGGGACTAGCGGGGGCTGGAGATACGCAGTATTTT. Translating gives CAWSLGLAGAGDTQYF.

This clone was observed a single time. V gene TRBV29-1 combines with J gene TRBJ1-1; TRBD1 might be the D (5 bases). This CDR3 spans 11 amino acids. The germline V gene encodes CDR1 SQVTM and CDR2 ANQGSEA. Trimming removed 4 bases from V and 8 bases from J, with 11 bases in between. The CDR3 is CSVAGTREAFF. The CDR3 nucleotides read TGCAGCGTTGCAGGGACTCGCGAAGCTTTCTTT.

The chain couples TRBV5-6 to TRBJ2-7; D not certain. The CDR3 sequence is 15 residues long. Germline CDR1 and CDR2: SGHDT and YYEEEE. The V gene lost 4 bases and the J gene lost 3 bases, with 17 bases spanning the gap. For the CDR3, the DNA is TGTGCCAGCAGCCCTCCTTTACTGGTGGGCTACGAGCAGTACTTC. Protein: CASSPPLLVGYEQYF.

This clone was counted between two and nine times. V is TRBV29-1 and J is TRBJ2-2; maybe TRBD2 (7 bases). Germline-derived CDR1 and CDR2 are SQVTM and ANQGSEA. The germline V and J ends were trimmed by 6 bases and 4 bases, with 15 bases remaining between them. CDR3 length equals 14 residues. This CDR3 reads CSVGGRYSTGELFF. CDR3 DNA: TGCAGCGTGGGGGGGCGGTACAGCACCGGGGAGCTGTTTTTT.

This clone was seen more than once but under ten times. V usage is TRBV5-4 and J usage is TRBJ1-1; a possible D gene is TRBD1 (5 bases). V shed 0 bases and J shed 3 bases, with 15 bases lying between them. Germline-derived CDR1 and CDR2 are SGHNT and YYREEE (reference sequence). The CDR3 runs to 16 residues. In DNA, the CDR3 is TGTGCCAGCAGCTTGGTTACTCAGGGACGGGACACTGAAGCTTTCTTT. Amino acid sequence: CASSLVTQGRDTEAFF.

The V gene is TRBV2, the J gene TRBJ2-3; perhaps D is TRBD1 or TRBD2 (5 bases each). The germline CDR1 and CDR2 sequences are SNHLY and FYNNEI. With 1 base removed from V and 2 bases from J, the gap between germline ends came to 10 bases. The CDR3 runs to 15 residues. CDR3 region: CASSEVRGTTDTQYF. CDR3 in DNA: TGTGCCAGCAGTGAAGTTAGAGGGACCACAGATACGCAGTATTTT.

V usage is TRBV29-1 and J usage is TRBJ2-7, with TRBD2 as a possible D gene (6 bases). The CDR3 contains 15 residues. Germline V gives CDR1 SQVTM, CDR2 ANQGSEA. V dropped 7 bases and J dropped 3 bases, with 22 bases sitting between them. The CDR3 DNA is TGCAGCGCCCGATTAGAGGCGTCGGGAGACTACGAGCAGTACTTC. It specifies CSARLEASGDYEQYF.